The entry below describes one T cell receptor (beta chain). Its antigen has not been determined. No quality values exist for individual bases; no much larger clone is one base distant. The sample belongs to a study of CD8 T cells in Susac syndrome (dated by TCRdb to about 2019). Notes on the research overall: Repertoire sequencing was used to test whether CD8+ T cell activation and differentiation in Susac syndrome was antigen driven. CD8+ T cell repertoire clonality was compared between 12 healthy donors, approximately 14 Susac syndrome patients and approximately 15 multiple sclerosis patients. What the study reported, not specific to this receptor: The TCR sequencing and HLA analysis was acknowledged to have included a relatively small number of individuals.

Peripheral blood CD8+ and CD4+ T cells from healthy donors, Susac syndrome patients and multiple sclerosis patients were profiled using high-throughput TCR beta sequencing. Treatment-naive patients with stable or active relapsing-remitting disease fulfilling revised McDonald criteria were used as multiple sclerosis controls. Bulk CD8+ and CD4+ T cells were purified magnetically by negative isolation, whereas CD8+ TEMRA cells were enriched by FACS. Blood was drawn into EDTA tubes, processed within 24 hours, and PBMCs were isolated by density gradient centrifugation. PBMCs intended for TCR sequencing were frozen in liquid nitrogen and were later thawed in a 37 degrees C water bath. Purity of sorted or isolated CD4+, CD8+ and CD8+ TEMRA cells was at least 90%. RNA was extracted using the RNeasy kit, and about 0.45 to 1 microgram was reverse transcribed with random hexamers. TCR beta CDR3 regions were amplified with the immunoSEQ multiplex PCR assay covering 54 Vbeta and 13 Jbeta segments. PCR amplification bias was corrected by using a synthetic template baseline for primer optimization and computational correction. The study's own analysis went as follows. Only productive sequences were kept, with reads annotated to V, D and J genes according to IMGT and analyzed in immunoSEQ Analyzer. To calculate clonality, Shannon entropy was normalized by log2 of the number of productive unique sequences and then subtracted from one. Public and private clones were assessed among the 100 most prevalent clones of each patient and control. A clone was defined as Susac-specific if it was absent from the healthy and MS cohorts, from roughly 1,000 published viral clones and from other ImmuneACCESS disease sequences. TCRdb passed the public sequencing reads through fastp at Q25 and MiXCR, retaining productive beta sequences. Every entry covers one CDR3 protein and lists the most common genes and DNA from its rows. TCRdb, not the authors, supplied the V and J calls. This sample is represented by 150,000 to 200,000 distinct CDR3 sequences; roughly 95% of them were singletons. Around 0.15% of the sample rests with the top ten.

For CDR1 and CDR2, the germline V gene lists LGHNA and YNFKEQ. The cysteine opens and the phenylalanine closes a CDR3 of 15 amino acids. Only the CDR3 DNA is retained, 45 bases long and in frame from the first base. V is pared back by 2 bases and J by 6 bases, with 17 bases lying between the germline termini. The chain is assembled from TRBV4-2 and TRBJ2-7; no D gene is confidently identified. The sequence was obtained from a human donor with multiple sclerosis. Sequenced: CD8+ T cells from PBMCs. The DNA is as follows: TGTGCCAGCAGCCAAATTATCGAGAATTTGGGCGAGCAGTACTTC. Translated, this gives CASSQIIENLGEQYF.